The present entry profiles one T cell receptor beta chain with its context. The antigen remains undetermined. This sample is part of a study of PD-1 blockade in classical Hodgkin lymphoma. Study information: Patients were infused with nivolumab 3 mg/kg every 2 weeks.

Time point specified: cycle 4 day 1 (C4D1), after more than 5 weeks of nivolumab. Every patient was affected by relapse after autologous stem cell transplantation, while exposure to brentuximab vedotin was not uniform. Magnetic negative selection served to purify CD4+ T cells out of PBMCs that had been thawed. The CDR3 consists of 13 residues. Trimming left V 6 bases short and J 7 bases short, with 12 bases between. CDR1 and CDR2 from the germline V gene are LNHDA and SQIVND (reference sequence). Sequenced by immunoSEQ multiplex PCR; TCRdb stores in-frame clones only, minus some. Among 25,000 to 35,000 clones, about 80% were seen once, and the ten largest hold approximately 0.8%. Study-wide results and caveats: Patients with a complete response exhibited baseline diversity comparable to newly diagnosed patients. TCR diversity in CD4+, not CD8+, cells rose significantly by C4D1. Newly diagnosed patients were said to have less baseline TCR diversity than healthy donors did.

Source: CD4+ T cells from blood, taken before the fourth cycle of nivolumab. The chain couples TRBV19 to TRBJ2-2; tentatively, D is TRBD1 (6 bases). The sequence was obtained from a human donor with classical Hodgkin lymphoma. The CDR3 region has the DNA TGTGCCAGTAGCCTCCAGGGGTTCGGGGAGCTGTTTTTT. As protein: CASSLQGFGELFF.